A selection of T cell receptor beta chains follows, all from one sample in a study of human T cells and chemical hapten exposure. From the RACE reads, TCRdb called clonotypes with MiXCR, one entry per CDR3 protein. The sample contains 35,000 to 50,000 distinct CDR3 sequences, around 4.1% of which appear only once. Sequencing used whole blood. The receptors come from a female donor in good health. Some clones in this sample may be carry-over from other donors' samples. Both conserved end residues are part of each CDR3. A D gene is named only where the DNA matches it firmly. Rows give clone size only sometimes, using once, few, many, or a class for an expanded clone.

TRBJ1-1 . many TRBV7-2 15 TGTGCCAGCAGCTTAGCGAGCACAGCCGGGACTGAAGCTTTCTTT CASSLASTAGTEAFF
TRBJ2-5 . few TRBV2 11 TGTGCCTCCACGGGGAAAGAGACCCAGTACTTC CASTGKETQYF
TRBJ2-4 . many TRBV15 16 TGTGCCACCAGCAGACAGGGGGAGGTAGCCAAAAACATTCAGTACTTC CATSRQGEVAKNIQYF
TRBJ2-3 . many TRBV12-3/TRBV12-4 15 TGTGCCAGCGTATCCCGCGCAGGTCACACAGATACGCAGTATTTT CASVSRAGHTDTQYF
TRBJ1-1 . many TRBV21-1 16 TGTGCCAGCAGCAAAGTGGGACAGGGGTTGAACACTGAAGCTTTCTTT CASSKVGQGLNTEAFF
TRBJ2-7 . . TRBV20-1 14 TGCAGTGCTAGAGATTTGGCAGGAACCTACGAGCAGTACTTC CSARDLAGTYEQYF
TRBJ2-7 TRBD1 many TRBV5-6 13 TGTGCCAGCAGAATGACAGGGTCCTACGAGCAGTACTTC CASRMTGSYEQYF
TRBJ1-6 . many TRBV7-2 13 TGTGCCAGCAGCCCTACAGGGCTACCACCCCTCCACTTT CASSPTGLPPLHF
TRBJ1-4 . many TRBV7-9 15 TGTGCCAGCAGCCTAAGACGGGACACTAATGAAAAACTGTTTTTT CASSLRRDTNEKLFF
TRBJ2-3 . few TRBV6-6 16 TGTGCCAGCAGTCCCCAGTCCGGGGGAGTCACAGATACGCAGTATTTT CASSPQSGGVTDTQYF
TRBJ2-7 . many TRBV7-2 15 TGTGCCAGCAGCTTAGGATTAGGAGGGGGCTACGAGCAGTACTTC CASSLGLGGGYEQYF
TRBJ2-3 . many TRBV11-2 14 TGTGCCAGCAGCACGGGACTGGCCTACGATACGCAGTATTTT CASSTGLAYDTQYF
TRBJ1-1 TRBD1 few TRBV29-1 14 TGCAGCGTTGACCAGACAGGGGGGAGCACTGAAGCTTTCTTT CSVDQTGGSTEAFF
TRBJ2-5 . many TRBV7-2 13 TGTGCCAGCAGCTTAGGCTACACAGAGACCCAGTACTTC CASSLGYTETQYF
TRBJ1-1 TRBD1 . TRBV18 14 TGTGCCAGCTCACCCCAGACAGGGAACACTGTAGCTTTCTTT CASSPQTGNTVAFF
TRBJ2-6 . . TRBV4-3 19 TGCGCCAGCAGCCAAGATTACCAGGGGCTCTACTCTGGGGCCAACGTCCTGACTTTC CASSQDYQGLYSGANVLTF
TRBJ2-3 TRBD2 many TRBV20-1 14 TGCAGTGCTAGAAGTAGCGGGGGCACAGATACGCAGTATTTT CSARSSGGTDTQYF
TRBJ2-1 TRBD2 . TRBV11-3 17 TGTGCCAGCAGCTCCGTTTACTTAAGCGGGGGGGCAAATGAGCAGTTCTTC CASSSVYLSGGANEQFF